Listed below are T cell receptor beta chains from one sample, sequenced in a study of vaccination and CD4 T cells after COVID-19. TCRdb processed the PCR reads anew with MiXCR; each CDR3 protein has one entry. The repertoire holds about 15,000 distinct CDR3 sequences, with roughly 57% as singletons. Their specific antigens are unknown. Sample: CD4+ T cells from blood, cultured in vitro. The origin of the receptors is a human donor who had recovered from COVID-19. Both conserved end residues are part of each CDR3. Each record gives: D gene, V gene, J gene, clone size, CDR3 protein, CDR3 DNA. The D gene is left open where the match is weak. Rows may omit the clone size; those that give it use once, few, many or a size class.

D gene: NA; V gene: TRBV30; J gene: TRBJ2-5; clone size: NA; CDR3 protein: CAWSVQGGKKTQYF; CDR3 DNA: TGTGCCTGGAGTGTACAGGGAGGGAAAAAGACCCAGTACTTC
D gene: TRBD1; V gene: TRBV25-1; J gene: TRBJ1-5; clone size: few; CDR3 protein: CASSATGGTQPQHF; CDR3 DNA: TGTGCCAGCAGTGCGACAGGGGGTACCCAGCCCCAGCATTTT
D gene: NA; V gene: TRBV2; J gene: TRBJ1-5; clone size: NA; CDR3 protein: CASRQLSNQPQHF; CDR3 DNA: TGTGCCAGCCGACAGCTTAGCAATCAGCCCCAGCATTTT
D gene: TRBD2; V gene: TRBV20-1; J gene: TRBJ2-3; clone size: NA; CDR3 protein: CSAESSGRFADTQYF; CDR3 DNA: TGCAGTGCTGAGAGTAGCGGGAGGTTCGCAGATACGCAGTATTTT
D gene: NA; V gene: TRBV29-1; J gene: TRBJ1-3; clone size: NA; CDR3 protein: CSVVTATAGNTIYF; CDR3 DNA: TGCAGCGTTGTAACTGCCACCGCTGGAAACACCATATATTTT
D gene: TRBD1; V gene: TRBV6-1; J gene: TRBJ1-6; clone size: few; CDR3 protein: CASTPAGTERSPLHF; CDR3 DNA: TGTGCCAGCACCCCCGCCGGGACAGAGCGTTCACCCCTCCACTTT
D gene: NA; V gene: TRBV6-2/TRBV6-3; J gene: TRBJ1-2; clone size: NA; CDR3 protein: CASSYSGRGTYGYTF; CDR3 DNA: TGTGCCAGCAGTTACTCGGGCCGAGGAACCTATGGCTACACCTTC
D gene: NA; V gene: TRBV19; J gene: TRBJ1-5; clone size: once; CDR3 protein: CASSTLLAGVGPQHF; CDR3 DNA: TGTGCCAGTAGTACCCTGTTGGCAGGGGTGGGTCCCCAGCATTTT
D gene: NA; V gene: TRBV15; J gene: TRBJ2-7; clone size: NA; CDR3 protein: CATSKWGRDEGEQYF; CDR3 DNA: TGTGCCACCAGCAAATGGGGTAGGGATGAGGGCGAGCAGTACTTC
D gene: TRBD1; V gene: TRBV7-9; J gene: TRBJ1-2; clone size: NA; CDR3 protein: CASSSNRGYGYTF; CDR3 DNA: TGTGCCAGCAGCTCCAACAGGGGCTATGGCTACACCTTC
D gene: NA; V gene: TRBV7-3; J gene: TRBJ2-2; clone size: NA; CDR3 protein: CASSLSGHITNTGELFF; CDR3 DNA: TGTGCCAGCAGCTTATCAGGACACATCACGAACACCGGGGAGCTGTTTTTT
D gene: NA; V gene: TRBV30; J gene: TRBJ1-5; clone size: few; CDR3 protein: CAWRGIGPHQPQHF; CDR3 DNA: TGTGCCTGGAGGGGGATAGGACCTCATCAGCCCCAGCATTTT
D gene: NA; V gene: TRBV7-3; J gene: TRBJ2-7; clone size: NA; CDR3 protein: CASSSQTGYEQYF; CDR3 DNA: TGTGCCAGCAGCTCTCAGACCGGTTACGAGCAGTACTTC
D gene: NA; V gene: TRBV6-1; J gene: TRBJ1-1; clone size: NA; CDR3 protein: CASRQGIRNTEAFF; CDR3 DNA: TGTGCCAGCAGACAGGGCATTCGAAACACTGAAGCTTTCTTT
D gene: NA; V gene: TRBV2; J gene: TRBJ1-3; clone size: few; CDR3 protein: CASSPHGGIAGNTIYF; CDR3 DNA: TGTGCCAGCAGTCCTCATGGGGGGATTGCTGGAAACACCATATATTTT
D gene: NA; V gene: TRBV28; J gene: TRBJ2-1; clone size: NA; CDR3 protein: CASIGRRQGRITQFF; CDR3 DNA: TGTGCCAGTATCGGTCGGCGTCAAGGAAGAATAACGCAGTTCTTC
D gene: NA; V gene: TRBV20-1; J gene: TRBJ2-7; clone size: medium-sized; CDR3 protein: CSARDPWLGGEQYF; CDR3 DNA: TGCAGTGCTAGAGATCCCTGGCTGGGGGGAGAGCAGTACTTC
D gene: NA; V gene: TRBV18; J gene: TRBJ1-5; clone size: NA; CDR3 protein: CASSPNRDQPQHF; CDR3 DNA: TGTGCCAGCTCACCCAACAGGGATCAGCCCCAGCATTTT
D gene: NA; V gene: TRBV20-1; J gene: TRBJ2-1; clone size: NA; CDR3 protein: CSASGRLNEQFF; CDR3 DNA: TGCAGTGCTTCCGGGAGACTCAATGAGCAGTTCTTC
D gene: NA; V gene: TRBV2; J gene: TRBJ1-2; clone size: NA; CDR3 protein: CASRTGTDYGYTF; CDR3 DNA: TGTGCCAGCAGGACCGGGACGGACTATGGCTACACCTTC
D gene: NA; V gene: TRBV12-3/TRBV12-4; J gene: TRBJ1-2; clone size: NA; CDR3 protein: CASSPTRANYGYTF; CDR3 DNA: TGTGCCAGCAGCCCTACCCGGGCTAACTATGGCTACACCTTC
D gene: TRBD2; V gene: TRBV20-1; J gene: TRBJ2-7; clone size: NA; CDR3 protein: CSATPPGGLAGGNYEQYF; CDR3 DNA: TGCAGTGCCACTCCCCCTGGCGGCCTAGCGGGAGGAAACTACGAGCAGTACTTC
D gene: NA; V gene: TRBV6-2/TRBV6-3; J gene: TRBJ1-5; clone size: few; CDR3 protein: CASSYSRGRPGLSNQPQHF; CDR3 DNA: TGTGCCAGCAGTTACTCGCGAGGGAGGCCCGGGCTGAGCAATCAGCCCCAGCATTTT
D gene: NA; V gene: TRBV20-1; J gene: TRBJ2-7; clone size: NA; CDR3 protein: CSASIQEQYF; CDR3 DNA: TGCAGTGCTAGTATACAGGAGCAGTACTTC
D gene: TRBD1; V gene: TRBV7-8; J gene: TRBJ2-5; clone size: NA; CDR3 protein: CASSLGQGARQETQYF; CDR3 DNA: TGTGCCAGCAGCTTAGGGCAGGGGGCTCGCCAAGAGACCCAGTACTTC
D gene: NA; V gene: TRBV20-1; J gene: TRBJ2-3; clone size: NA; CDR3 protein: CSTAEDGGDTQYF; CDR3 DNA: TGCAGTACCGCGGAGGACGGAGGCGATACGCAGTATTTT
D gene: TRBD2; V gene: TRBV2; J gene: TRBJ2-7; clone size: once; CDR3 protein: CASSKGLAGRQYF; CDR3 DNA: TGTGCCAGCAGCAAAGGACTAGCGGGAAGGCAGTACTTC